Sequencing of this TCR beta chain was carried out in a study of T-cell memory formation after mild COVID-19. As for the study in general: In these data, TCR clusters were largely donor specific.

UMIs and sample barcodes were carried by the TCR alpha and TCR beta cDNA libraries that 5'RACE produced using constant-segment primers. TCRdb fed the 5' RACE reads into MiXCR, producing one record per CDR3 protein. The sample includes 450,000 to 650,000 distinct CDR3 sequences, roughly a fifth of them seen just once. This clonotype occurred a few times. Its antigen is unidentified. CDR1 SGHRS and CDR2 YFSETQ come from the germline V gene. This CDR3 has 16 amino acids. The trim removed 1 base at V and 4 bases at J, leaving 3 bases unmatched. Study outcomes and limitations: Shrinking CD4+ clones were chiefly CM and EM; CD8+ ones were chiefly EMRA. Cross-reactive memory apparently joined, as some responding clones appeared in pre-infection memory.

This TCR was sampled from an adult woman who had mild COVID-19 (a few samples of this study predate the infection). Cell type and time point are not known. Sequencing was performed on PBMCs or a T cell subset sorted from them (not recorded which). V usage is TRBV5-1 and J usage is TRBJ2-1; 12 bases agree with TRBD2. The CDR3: CASSLTSGGKYNEQFF. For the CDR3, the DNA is TGCGCCAGCAGCTTGACTAGCGGGGGGAAATACAATGAGCAGTTCTTC.